These 28 T cell receptor beta chains were all obtained from the same sample, sequenced in a study of blood T cell repertoires in COVID-19. Only in-frame clones appear in the TCRdb table, and some are missing; sequencing was by immunoSEQ multiplex PCR. This sample yields 50,000 to 80,000 clones, of which about 79% are seen a single time; approximately 5.6% belongs to the top ten. Sequences were obtained from peripheral blood. The receptor set was obtained from a woman between 55 and 75 years old with acute or convalescent COVID-19.

CDR3 in DNA: TGTGCCAGCAGCACGGAAGCTAGCGGGGGGGGTGGCACAGATACGCAGTATTTT. Translated, it gives CASSTEASGGGGTDTQYF. The rearrangement uses TRBV5-4 and TRBJ2-3; 12 bases line up with TRBD2. The V gene's germline CDR1 is SGHNT and CDR2 YYREEE (reference sequence). V trimming: 4 bases; J trimming: 1 base; junction bases outside the gene matches: 10. The CDR3 has 18 amino acids.

The V and J genes are TRBV5-4 and TRBJ1-1; D perhaps matches TRBD1 (6 bases). The CDR3 length is 14 residues. Trimming stripped 3 bases from V and 0 bases from J, with 9 bases between. The germline gives CDR1 SGHNT, CDR2 YYREEE (reference sequence). The CDR3 nucleotides are TGTGCCAGCAGCTCCAGGGGCTTGAACACTGAAGCTTTCTTT. This translates into CASSSRGLNTEAFF.

This clone has more than one count but fewer than ten. The chain joins TRBV7-3 to TRBJ2-1; TRBD2 matches at 8 bases. This CDR3 comprises 15 residues. Germline CDR1 and CDR2: SGHTA and FQGTGA. V trimming: 2 bases; J trimming: 4 bases; junction bases outside the gene matches: 4. CDR3 residues: CASSLLGGAYNEQFF. CDR3 in DNA: TGTGCCAGCAGCTTACTCGGGGGGGCGTACAATGAGCAGTTCTTC.

The chain has TRBV2 and TRBJ1-2; tentative D call: TRBD1 (6 bases). Germline loops: CDR1 SNHLY, CDR2 FYNNEI. Trimming took 7 bases from V and 4 from J, leaving 22 bases between them. The CDR3 has 16 residues. The CDR3 nucleotides read TGTGCCAGCATTGAGTCGCATCCAGGGGTAGCCTATGGCTACACCTTC. Encoded protein: CASIESHPGVAYGYTF.

J is TRBJ1-5 and V is TRBV6-5, with 7 bases that match TRBD1. V shed 6 bases, J shed 3 bases, and the junction held 8 bases outside the gene matches. CDR1 and CDR2 (germline): MNHEY, SVGAGI. The CDR3 length is 15 residues. Here the CDR3 reads CASRPVTGNNQPQHF. Written as DNA, the CDR3 is TGTGCCAGCAGGCCAGTGACAGGGAACAATCAGCCCCAGCATTTT.

This rearrangement joins TRBV18 to TRBJ2-5; the match to TRBD1 covers 7 bases. The CDR3 contains 16 residues. Germline V gives CDR1 KGHSH, CDR2 LQKENI. Losses at the gene ends were 3 bases for V and 3 bases for J; bases not matched to a gene: 10. DNA of the CDR3: TGTGCCAGCTCACCCCAGACAGGGATGGGTAAAGAGACCCAGTACTTC. Protein sequence: CASSPQTGMGKETQYF. Variable domain in full (rest from reference TRBV18 and TRBJ2-5): NAGVMQNPRHLVRRRGQEARLRCSPMKGHSHVYWYRQLPEEGLKFMVYLQKENIIDESGMPKERFSAEFPKEGPSILRIQQVVRGDSAAYFCASSPQTGMGKETQYFGPGTRLLVL.

This chain links TRBV10-3 with TRBJ2-1, with D maybe TRBD1 (6 bases). The CDR3 contains 14 residues. Trimming shortened V by 7 bases and J by 7 bases, and 17 bases separated the two germline ends. Germline V gene lookup returns CDR1 ENHRY and CDR2 SYGVKD. The CDR3 protein is CAINSDGGGNEQFF. As DNA, the CDR3 is TGTGCCATCAATTCTGATGGGGGCGGGAATGAGCAGTTCTTC.

The gene calls are TRBV3-1 (or the pseudogene TRBV3-2) and TRBJ1-6, with 7 bases identical to TRBD1. CDR3 length equals 15 residues. Germline CDR1 reads LGHDT; CDR2 reads YNNKEL (reference sequence). J lost 10 bases, V lost 4 bases, and 10 bases had no gene match. CDR3 coding DNA: TGTGCCAGCAGCCGACCGGGCCAGGGGGACTCACCCCTCCACTTT. It specifies CASSRPGQGDSPLHF.

The V call is TRBV9, the J call TRBJ1-2; D remains unclear. This CDR3 spans 13 amino acids. Looked up from germline, CDR1 is SGDLS and CDR2 is YYNGEE. The ends were cut back, 0 bases at V and 4 bases at J, with 7 bases in the middle. CDR3 region: CASSVDGSYGYTF. DNA for the CDR3: TGTGCCAGCAGCGTAGACGGTAGCTATGGCTACACCTTC.

J is TRBJ1-1 and V is TRBV18; D call uncertain. V lost 7 bases, J lost 5 bases, and 17 bases lay in between. The CDR3 contains 14 residues. In germline, CDR1 is KGHSH, CDR2 LQKENI. The CDR3 DNA is TGTGCCAGCTACCCTCAACGCGGTGGGACTGAAGCTTTCTTT. This encodes CASYPQRGGTEAFF.

The chain joins TRBV6-5 to TRBJ2-2; D gene unclear. V was cut by 6 bases and J by 7 bases, with 6 bases left in between. The CDR3 extends over 11 amino acids. Germline V CDR1 and CDR2: MNHEY, SVGAGI. CDR3 in DNA: TGTGCCAGCAGCGTATACGGGGAGCTGTTTTTT. The encoded protein is CASSVYGELFF.

This sequence joins TRBV27 and TRBJ2-1, with 8 bases aligning to TRBD2. Trimming at V came to 5 bases and at J to 2 bases, leaving 5 bases not matched to a gene. The CDR3 has 15 amino acids. CDR1 is MNHEY and CDR2 is SMNVEV in the germline V gene (reference sequence). CDR3 sequence: CASSKTSGAYNEQFF. The DNA for the CDR3 is TGTGCCAGCAGTAAAACTAGCGGTGCCTACAATGAGCAGTTCTTC.

This clone was counted at least ten times. The gene calls are TRBV19 and TRBJ1-5, with D possibly TRBD1 on 6 matching bases. CDR3 size: 15 residues. CDR1 is LNHDA, CDR2 SQIVND, per germline (reference sequence). Trimming left V 6 bases short and J 1 base short, with 13 bases between. The CDR3 DNA follows: TGTGCCAGTAGATCGCGGGGGCCGAGCAATCAGCCCCAGCATTTT. Translated: CASRSRGPSNQPQHF.

CDR3 sequence reads: CASSERTDSTDTQYF. CDR3 coding DNA: TGTGCCAGCAGTGAAAGGACAGACAGCACAGATACGCAGTATTTT. This chain joins TRBV6-1 and TRBJ2-3; perhaps TRBD1 as D (6 bases). This CDR3 region has 15 residues. Trimming left V 2 bases short and J 0 bases short, with 9 bases between. CDR1 and CDR2 from the germline V gene are MNHNS and SASEGT.

The chain joins TRBV12-3 or TRBV12-4 to TRBJ1-2; 7 bases are a match to TRBD1. V lost 7 bases and J lost 7; bases outside the gene matches: 6. There are 12 residues in the CDR3. Here the CDR3 reads CASTQGVAGYTF. DNA for the CDR3: TGTGCCAGCACCCAGGGGGTGGCTGGCTACACCTTC.

The CDR3 nucleotides read TGTGCCAGCAGTTTCCGGGTCAACACTGAAGCTTTCTTT. Residues: CASSFRVNTEAFF. The rearrangement joins TRBV13 to TRBJ1-1; D remains ambiguous. V lost 6 bases, J lost 2 bases, and 10 bases lay in between. Germline assignment: CDR1 PRHDT and CDR2 FYEKMQ (reference sequence). The CDR3 has 13 residues.

In its sample, this clone was seen once. The V and J genes are TRBV10-2 and TRBJ2-1, with 9 positions matching TRBD2. Germline loops: CDR1 WSHSY, CDR2 SAAADI. This CDR3 region has 17 residues. V was clipped by 1 base and J by 8 bases; unmatched bases: 12. The DNA of the CDR3 is TGCGCCAGCAGTGAGTGGGCGGGGGGGCAAAGGGACGATGAGCAGTTCTTC. Translation gives CASSEWAGGQRDDEQFF.

The chain uses TRBV5-4 and TRBJ2-7, with D maybe TRBD1 (5 bases). This CDR3 spans 14 amino acids. Germline CDR1 is SGHNT and CDR2 is YYREEE (reference sequence). V was clipped by 4 bases and J by 2 bases, with 13 bases between them. CDR3 nucleotide sequence: TGTGCCAGCAGCCCAGTGGACAAGACCTACGAGCAGTACTTC. Translation: CASSPVDKTYEQYF. The full variable domain, rest sourced from reference TRBV5-4 and TRBJ2-7, is ETGVTQSPTHLIKTRGQQVTLRCSSQSGHNTVSWYQQALGQGPQFIFQYYREEENGRGNFPPRFSGLQFPNYSSELNVNALELDDSALYLCASSPVDKTYEQYFGPGTRLTVT.

This chain uses TRBV10-3 with TRBJ1-2, with 9 bases fitting TRBD1. V lost 5 bases and J lost 6; bases outside the gene matches: 4. This CDR3 is 13 amino acids long. Germline values: CDR1 ENHRY, CDR2 SYGVKD. The CDR3 reads CAISRQGEDGYTF. The DNA for the CDR3 is TGTGCCATCAGTCGACAGGGGGAAGATGGCTACACCTTC.

The chain joins TRBV6-5 to TRBJ2-7; perhaps TRBD2 as D (6 bases). Trimming cost V 8 bases and J 0 bases, with 8 bases left between them. The germline V gene has CDR1 MNHEY and CDR2 SVGAGI. This CDR3 comprises 12 residues. CDR3 sequence (DNA): TGTGCCAGCCGGGAGAGCTCCTACGAGCAGTACTTC. Translated, it gives CASRESSYEQYF.

A single count supports this clone. The chain couples TRBV11-2 to TRBJ2-5, with 7 bases fitting TRBD2. This CDR3 is built from 15 residues. Germline CDR1 SGHAT, CDR2 FQNNGV. V lost 4 bases and J lost 3; bases outside the gene matches: 8. CDR3 DNA: TGTGCCAGCAGCTCCCCACTCGGGGGGAAAGAGACCCAGTACTTC. It is translated as CASSSPLGGKETQYF.

The chain carries TRBV11-3 and TRBJ2-5, with 9 nucleotides matching TRBD2. J was trimmed by 1 base and V by 5 bases; bases with no gene match: 2. This CDR3 is 14 amino acids long. Germline assignment: CDR1 SGHNT and CDR2 YENEEA. In DNA, the CDR3 is TGTGCCAGCAGCGTGACTAGCGGCCAAGAGACCCAGTACTTC. It encodes CASSVTSGQETQYF.

The chain carries TRBV19 and TRBJ1-5, with 9 bases aligning to TRBD1. J lost 5 bases, V lost 1 base, and 0 bases had no gene match. Looked up from germline, CDR1 is LNHDA and CDR2 is SQIVND (reference sequence). The CDR3 runs to 14 residues. CDR3 DNA sequence: TGTGCCAGTAGTATAGGACAGGGGGATCAGCCCCAGCATTTT. It is translated as CASSIGQGDQPQHF.

The J gene is TRBJ1-5, the V gene TRBV18; no reliable D call. The CDR3 spans 17 residues. V lost 4 bases and J lost 4, with 20 bases in between. Per germline, CDR1 KGHSH and CDR2 LQKENI. The CDR3 is CASSLEAGNLKNQPQHF. The CDR3 coding sequence is TGTGCCAGCTCACTCGAGGCGGGCAATCTCAAGAATCAGCCCCAGCATTTT.

The chain is built from TRBV30 and TRBJ1-1, with D possibly TRBD1 on 6 matching bases. The CDR3 is made up of 13 amino acids. Germline V gives CDR1 GTSNPN, CDR2 SVGIG (reference sequence). The V gene lost 0 bases and the J gene lost 7 bases, with 12 bases spanning the gap. CDR3 sequence reads: CAWSVGGAGEAFF. The CDR3 bases are TGTGCCTGGAGTGTGGGGGGGGCGGGTGAAGCTTTCTTT.

The chain recombines TRBV6-5 with TRBJ1-5; no clear D gene. V was pared by 6 bases and J by 0 bases, with 12 bases between. The length of the CDR3 is 15 residues. The germline V gene has CDR1 MNHEY and CDR2 SVGAGI. CDR3 region: CASSPLAYSNQPQHF. In nucleotides, the CDR3 is TGTGCCAGCAGCCCCCTGGCTTATAGCAATCAGCCCCAGCATTTT.

This rearrangement joins TRBV2 to TRBJ2-6; 10 positions match TRBD1. The V and J ends lost 5 bases and 2 bases, in that order; junction bases with no gene match: 6. Germline assignment: CDR1 SNHLY and CDR2 FYNNEI. The CDR3 consists of 17 residues. CDR3 in DNA: TGTGCCAGCAGTCCCCGGACAGGGGGAACTGGGGCCAACGTCCTGACTTTC. Its translation: CASSPRTGGTGANVLTF.

This chain links TRBV30 with TRBJ1-1, with no clear D. CDR3 length: 13 residues. The germline CDR1 and CDR2 sequences are GTSNPN and SVGIG (reference sequence). Trimming removed 4 bases at V and 0 bases at J, with 9 bases between. CDR3 sequence (DNA): TGTGCCTGGACGTATGGCATGAACACTGAAGCTTTCTTT. As protein: CAWTYGMNTEAFF.